This TCR beta chain appears in the sequencing data of a study of a mutant IDH1 vaccine in newly diagnosed glioma. Background on the study: Patients began vaccination 4-6 weeks after radiotherapy alone, or with temozolomide cycles. Previous care, which was radiotherapy, temozolomide, or both, most often involved both.

Concerning this clone itself: The antigen remains unidentified.

Clones were read by immunoSEQ multiplex PCR, and TCRdb kept only the in-frame ones, dropping some. The profile shows 43,000 or so clones, 85% to 95% of them singletons. The time point here: week 35, safety follow-up. A 20-mer mutant IDH1 peptide at 300 ug was injected subcutaneously with topical imiquimod. Donor diagnoses consisted of new WHO grade 3 or 4 IDH1-mutant, ATRX-lost astrocytomas. CDR1 is SGDLS, CDR2 YYNGEE, per germline. Trimming removed 3 bases from V and 8 bases from J, with 16 bases in between. CDR3 length equals 14 residues. The V gene is TRBV9, the J gene TRBJ2-3, with a possible D match to TRBD2 (5 bases). Sequenced here: PBMCs, sampled from a glioma patient whose treatment included an IDH1 peptide vaccine. The sequence derives from a man in his fifties or sixties with glioma. The CDR3: CASSAARDRGTQYF. CDR3 nucleotides: TGTGCCAGCAGCGCCGCTCGAGACCGGGGTACGCAGTATTTT.